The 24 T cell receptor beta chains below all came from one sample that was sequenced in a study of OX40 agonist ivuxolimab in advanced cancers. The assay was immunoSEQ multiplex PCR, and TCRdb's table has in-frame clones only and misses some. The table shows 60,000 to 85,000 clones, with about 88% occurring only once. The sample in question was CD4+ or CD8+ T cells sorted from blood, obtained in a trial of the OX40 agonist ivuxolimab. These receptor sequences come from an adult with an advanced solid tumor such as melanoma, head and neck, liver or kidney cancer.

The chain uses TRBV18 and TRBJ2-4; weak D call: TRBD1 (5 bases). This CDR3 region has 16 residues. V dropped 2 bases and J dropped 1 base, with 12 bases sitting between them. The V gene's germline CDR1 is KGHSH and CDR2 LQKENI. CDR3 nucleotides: TGTGCCAGCTCACCAGGGGAAGGGGCGGCCAAAAACATTCAGTACTTC. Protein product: CASSPGEGAAKNIQYF.

The CDR3 coding sequence is TGTGCCAGCAGCCGACAGGGTGGGTACGAGCAGTACTTC. This encodes CASSRQGGYEQYF. The V and J genes are TRBV2 and TRBJ2-7; 7 positions match TRBD1. CDR1 SNHLY and CDR2 FYNNEI come from the germline V gene. The CDR3 is 13 residues long. V shed 6 bases and J 4 bases; nucleotides not matched to a gene: 6.

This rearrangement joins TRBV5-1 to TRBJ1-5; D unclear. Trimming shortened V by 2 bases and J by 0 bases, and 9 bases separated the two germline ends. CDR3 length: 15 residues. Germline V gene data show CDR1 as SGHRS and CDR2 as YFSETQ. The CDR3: CASSLGWNSNQPQHF. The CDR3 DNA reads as TGCGCCAGCAGCTTAGGCTGGAATAGCAATCAGCCCCAGCATTTT.

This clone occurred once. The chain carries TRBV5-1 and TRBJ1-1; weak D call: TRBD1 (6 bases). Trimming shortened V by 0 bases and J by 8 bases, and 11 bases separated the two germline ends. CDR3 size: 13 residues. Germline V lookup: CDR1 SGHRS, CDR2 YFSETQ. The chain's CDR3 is CASSLEAQGEAFF. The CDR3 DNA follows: TGCGCCAGCAGCTTGGAGGCCCAGGGGGAAGCTTTCTTT.

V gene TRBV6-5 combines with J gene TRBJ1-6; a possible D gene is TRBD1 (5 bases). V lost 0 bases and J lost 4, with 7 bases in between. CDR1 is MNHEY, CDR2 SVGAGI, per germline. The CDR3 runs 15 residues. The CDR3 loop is CASSYSQVYNSPLHF. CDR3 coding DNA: TGTGCCAGCAGTTACTCACAGGTGTATAATTCACCCCTCCACTTT.

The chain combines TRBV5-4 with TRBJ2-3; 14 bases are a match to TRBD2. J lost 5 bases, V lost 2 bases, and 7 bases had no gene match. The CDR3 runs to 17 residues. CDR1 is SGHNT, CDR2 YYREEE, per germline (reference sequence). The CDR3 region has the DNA TGTGCCAGCAGCTTAGGGAGGGGACTAGCGGGAGTAGATACGCAGTATTTT. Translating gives CASSLGRGLAGVDTQYF.

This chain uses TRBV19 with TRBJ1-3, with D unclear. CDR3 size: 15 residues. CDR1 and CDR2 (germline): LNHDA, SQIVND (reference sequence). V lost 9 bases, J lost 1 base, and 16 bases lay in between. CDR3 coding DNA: TGTGCCAGCACCACTGTATGGGGATCTGGAAACACCATATATTTT. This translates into CASTTVWGSGNTIYF.

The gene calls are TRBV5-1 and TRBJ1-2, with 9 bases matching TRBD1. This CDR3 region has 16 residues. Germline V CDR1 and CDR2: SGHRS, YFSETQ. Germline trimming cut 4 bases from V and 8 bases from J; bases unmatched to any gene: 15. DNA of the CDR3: TGCGCCAGCAGCCCCGGGACCCTCGGACAGGGGAAAGGCTACACCTTC. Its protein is CASSPGTLGQGKGYTF.

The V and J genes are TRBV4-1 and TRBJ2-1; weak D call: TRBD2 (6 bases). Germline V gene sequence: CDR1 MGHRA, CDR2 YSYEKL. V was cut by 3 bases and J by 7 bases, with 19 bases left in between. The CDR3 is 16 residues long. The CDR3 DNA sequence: TGCGCCAGCAGCCAGGCGGGACTCCAAAGTTGGAATGAGCAGTTCTTC. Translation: CASSQAGLQSWNEQFF.

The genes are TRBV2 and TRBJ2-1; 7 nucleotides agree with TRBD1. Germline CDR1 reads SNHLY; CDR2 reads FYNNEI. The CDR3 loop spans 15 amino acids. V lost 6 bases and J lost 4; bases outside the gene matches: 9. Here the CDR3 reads CASRGAGGRYNEQFF. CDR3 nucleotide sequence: TGTGCCAGCAGGGGAGCAGGGGGACGGTACAATGAGCAGTTCTTC.

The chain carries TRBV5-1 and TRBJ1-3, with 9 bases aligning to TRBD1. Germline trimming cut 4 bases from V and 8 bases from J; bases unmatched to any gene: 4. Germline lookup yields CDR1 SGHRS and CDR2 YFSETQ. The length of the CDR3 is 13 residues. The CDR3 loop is CASSQGQGDTIYF. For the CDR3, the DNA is TGCGCCAGCAGCCAGGGACAGGGTGACACCATATATTTT.

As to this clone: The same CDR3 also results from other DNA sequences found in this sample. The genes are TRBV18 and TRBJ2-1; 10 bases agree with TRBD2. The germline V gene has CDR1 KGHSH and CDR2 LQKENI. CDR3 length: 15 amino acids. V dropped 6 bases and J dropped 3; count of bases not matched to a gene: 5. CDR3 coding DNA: TGTGCCAGCTCGCCTTTAGCGGGAGGCTACAATGAGCAGTTCTTC. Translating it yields CASSPLAGGYNEQFF.

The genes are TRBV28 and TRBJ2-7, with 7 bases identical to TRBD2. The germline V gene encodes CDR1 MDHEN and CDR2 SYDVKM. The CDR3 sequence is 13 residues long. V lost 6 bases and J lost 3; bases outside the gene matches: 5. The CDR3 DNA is TGTGCCAGCAGGGTGAGCGGGATCTACGAGCAGTACTTC. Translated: CASRVSGIYEQYF.

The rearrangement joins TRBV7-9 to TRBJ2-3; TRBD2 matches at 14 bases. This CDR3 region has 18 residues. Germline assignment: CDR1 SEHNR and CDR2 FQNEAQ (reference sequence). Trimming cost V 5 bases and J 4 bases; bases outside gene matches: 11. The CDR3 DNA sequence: TGTGCCAGCAGCCCCCCCCGAGGACTAGCGGGAGGCGCAGATACGCAGTATTTT. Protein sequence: CASSPPRGLAGGADTQYF.

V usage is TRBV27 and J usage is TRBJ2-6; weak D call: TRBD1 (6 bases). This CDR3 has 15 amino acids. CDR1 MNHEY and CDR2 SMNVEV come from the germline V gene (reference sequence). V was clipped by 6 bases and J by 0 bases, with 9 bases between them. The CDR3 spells CASSTGFSGANVLTF. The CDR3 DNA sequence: TGTGCCAGCAGCACAGGGTTCTCTGGGGCCAACGTCCTGACTTTC.

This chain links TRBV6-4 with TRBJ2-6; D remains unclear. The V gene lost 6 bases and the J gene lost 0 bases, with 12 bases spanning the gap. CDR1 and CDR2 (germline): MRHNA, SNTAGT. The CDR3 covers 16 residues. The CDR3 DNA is TGTGCCAGCAGACCAAACCCGGGCTCTGGGGCCAACGTCCTGACTTTC. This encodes CASRPNPGSGANVLTF.

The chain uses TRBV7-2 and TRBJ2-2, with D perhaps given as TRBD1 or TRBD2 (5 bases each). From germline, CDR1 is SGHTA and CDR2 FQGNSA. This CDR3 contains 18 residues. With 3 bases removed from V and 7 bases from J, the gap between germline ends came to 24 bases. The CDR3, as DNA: TGTGCCAGCAGCTTCCCGCGACGGGCAGGGAGAATTGACGGGGAGCTGTTTTTT. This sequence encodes CASSFPRRAGRIDGELFF. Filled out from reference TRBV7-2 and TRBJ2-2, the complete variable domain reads GAGVSQSPSNKVTEKGKDVELRCDPISGHTALYWYRQSLGQGLEFLIYFQGNSAPDKSGLPSDRFSAERTGGSVSTLTIQRTQQEDSAVYLCASSFPRRAGRIDGELFFGEGSRLTVL.

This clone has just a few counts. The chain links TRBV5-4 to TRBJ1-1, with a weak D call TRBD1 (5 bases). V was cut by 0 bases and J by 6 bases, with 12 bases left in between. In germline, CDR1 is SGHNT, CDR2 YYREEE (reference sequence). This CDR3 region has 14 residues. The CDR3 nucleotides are TGTGCCAGCAGCTTGGCCGCAGGGAGGGCTGAAGCTTTCTTT. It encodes CASSLAAGRAEAFF.

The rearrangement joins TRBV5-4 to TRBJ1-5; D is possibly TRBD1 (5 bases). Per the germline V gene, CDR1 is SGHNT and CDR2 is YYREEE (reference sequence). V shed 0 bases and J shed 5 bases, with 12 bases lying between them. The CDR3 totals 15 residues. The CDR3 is CASSLAGEGDQPQHF. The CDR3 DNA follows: TGTGCCAGCAGCTTGGCCGGAGAAGGGGATCAGCCCCAGCATTTT.

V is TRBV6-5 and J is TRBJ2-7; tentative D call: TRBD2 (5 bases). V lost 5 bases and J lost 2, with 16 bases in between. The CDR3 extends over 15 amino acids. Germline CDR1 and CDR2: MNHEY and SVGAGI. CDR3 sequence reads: CASSIGPRGTYEQYF. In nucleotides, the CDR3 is TGTGCCAGCAGTATCGGCCCTCGGGGTACCTACGAGCAGTACTTC.

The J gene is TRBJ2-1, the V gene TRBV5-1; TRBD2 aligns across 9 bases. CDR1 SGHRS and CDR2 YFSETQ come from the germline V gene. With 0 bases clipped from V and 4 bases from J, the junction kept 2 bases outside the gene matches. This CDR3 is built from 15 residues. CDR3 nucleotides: TGCGCCAGCAGCTTGGGACTAGCGGTATACAATGAGCAGTTCTTC. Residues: CASSLGLAVYNEQFF.

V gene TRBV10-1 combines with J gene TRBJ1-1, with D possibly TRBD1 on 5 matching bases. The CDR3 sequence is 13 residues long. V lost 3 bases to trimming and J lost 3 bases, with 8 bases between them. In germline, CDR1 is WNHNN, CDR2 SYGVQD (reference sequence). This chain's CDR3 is CASSDRVDTEAFF. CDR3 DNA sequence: TGCGCCAGCAGTGACAGGGTCGACACTGAAGCTTTCTTT.

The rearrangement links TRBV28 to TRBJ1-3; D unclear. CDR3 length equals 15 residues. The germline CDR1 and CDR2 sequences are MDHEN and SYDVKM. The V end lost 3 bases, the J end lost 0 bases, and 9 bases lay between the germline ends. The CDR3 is CASSLVSASGNTIYF. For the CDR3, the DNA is TGTGCCAGCAGTTTGGTGTCCGCCTCTGGAAACACCATATATTTT.

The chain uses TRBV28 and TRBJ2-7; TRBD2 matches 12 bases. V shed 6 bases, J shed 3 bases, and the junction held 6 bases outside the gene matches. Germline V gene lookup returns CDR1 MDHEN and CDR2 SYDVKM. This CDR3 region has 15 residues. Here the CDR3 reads CASRRGLAGSYEQYF. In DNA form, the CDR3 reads TGTGCCAGCAGGAGAGGACTAGCGGGAAGCTACGAGCAGTACTTC.